Listed below are T cell receptor beta chains from one sample, sequenced in a study of blood T cells in healthy people across ages. MiXCR, applied by TCRdb to the 5' RACE reads, yields one record per CDR3 protein. The data show 1 million or so distinct CDR3 sequences, 25% seen once. These data also formed part of another study, on T cells of mothers and their children.

Sequencing was performed on blood. These receptors originate from a girl aged 2 to 10 in good health. CDR3s include the opening cysteine and the closing phenylalanine or tryptophan. Each record gives: D gene, clone size, V gene, J gene, CDR3 DNA, CDR3 protein. The D gene is left open where the match is weak. Expanded clones get a size class; other rows say once, few or many, or leave the size out.

-	few	TRBV7-8	TRBJ2-7	TGTGCCAGCAGGTACCACGGGTATGACGAGCAGTACTTC	CASRYHGYDEQYF
-	-	TRBV28	TRBJ2-1	TGTGCCAGCAGGGCTAATTGGAATGAGCAGTTCTTC	CASRANWNEQFF
-	few	TRBV20-1	TRBJ2-7	TGCAGTGCTAGAGCCCGAGACTTCACCTACGAGCAGTACTTC	CSARARDFTYEQYF
-	few	TRBV20-1	TRBJ2-5	TGCAGTGCTAGTTTAGAGGAGACCCAGTACTTC	CSASLEETQYF
-	few	TRBV4-1	TRBJ2-7	TGCGCCAGCAGCCAAGTTGGGTTCTCCTACGAGCAGTACTTC	CASSQVGFSYEQYF
TRBD1	-	TRBV28	TRBJ1-3	TGTGCCAGCAGATGCTGCGGACAGGGGGCACTCGGAAACACCATATATTTT	CASRCCGQGALGNTIYF
-	many	TRBV5-1	TRBJ2-7	TGCGCCAGCAGCTCAAGGACAGGCGGGGACGAGCAGTACTTC	CASSSRTGGDEQYF
-	-	TRBV15	TRBJ2-1	TGTGCCACCAGCAGAGATCGAGAAGGAAGGTACAATGAGCAGTTCTTC	CATSRDREGRYNEQFF
TRBD2	-	TRBV27	TRBJ2-7	TGTGCCAGCACCCAGCGGGGACTATTATACGAGCAGTACTTC	CASTQRGLLYEQYF
-	few	TRBV29-1	TRBJ2-7	TGCAGCGTTGAACCTCTCGGGGGGCAGGGGGCCGACTACGAGCAGTACTTC	CSVEPLGGQGADYEQYF
-	many	TRBV4-1	TRBJ1-1	TGCGCCAGCAGCCAAGAGCCACAGTCGAACACTGAAGCTTTCTTT	CASSQEPQSNTEAFF
TRBD2	-	TRBV27	TRBJ2-7	TGTGCCACCACCGGGACTAGCGGGTTTGGTAGGAGGAACTACGAGCAGTACTTC	CATTGTSGFGRRNYEQYF
TRBD1	few	TRBV20-1	TRBJ2-3	TGCAGTGCTAGAACCCCCGGGACAGGAAGAGATACGCAGTATTTT	CSARTPGTGRDTQYF
-	few	TRBV19	TRBJ1-1	TGTGCCAGTAACTCGCTCCCTGGGAACACTGAAGCTTTCTTT	CASNSLPGNTEAFF
-	-	TRBV29-1	TRBJ2-7	TGCAGCGTCGGGGGAAGAGCTAGCTCCTACGAGCAGTACTTC	CSVGGRASSYEQYF
-	-	TRBV27	TRBJ2-3	TGTGCCTCCATGGGTTTGGGTACGCAGTATTTT	CASMGLGTQYF
-	-	TRBV4-1	TRBJ2-1	TGCGCCAGCAGCCGGACCCCAGGAGTCAATGAGCAGTTCTTC	CASSRTPGVNEQFF
-	few	TRBV7-2	TRBJ2-1	TGTGCCAGCAGCTTAGGATCAAACAGTCTTTACCAAAATGAGCAGTTCTTC	CASSLGSNSLYQNEQFF
-	many	TRBV5-1	TRBJ2-3	TGTGCCAGCAGCCCTCCCACAGATACGCAGTATTTT	CASSPPTDTQYF
-	-	TRBV7-2	TRBJ2-4	TGTGCCAGCAGCTTACCAGAGAAGCCTTTAGCCAAAAACATTCAGTACTTC	CASSLPEKPLAKNIQYF
TRBD1	-	TRBV4-1	TRBJ2-4	TGCGCCAGCAGCCAATCTTGGACAGGGCCGGAGGGGCTAGCCAAAAACATTCAGTACTTC	CASSQSWTGPEGLAKNIQYF
TRBD1	-	TRBV2	TRBJ2-2	TGTGCCAGCGGGGGACAGAGGGAGAACACCGGGGAGCTGTTTTTT	CASGGQRENTGELFF
-	few	TRBV7-8	TRBJ2-1	TGTGCCAGCAGCTTAGTAGGGGTGCAGGAACTCTACAATGAGCAGTTCTTC	CASSLVGVQELYNEQFF
-	few	TRBV7-9	TRBJ2-7	TGTGCCAGCAGCTTAGAGTTGACCTACGAGCAGTACTTC	CASSLELTYEQYF
TRBD2	few	TRBV6-2/TRBV6-3	TRBJ2-7	TGTGCCAGCAGTCGGCCCCTTCTAAGCGGGGTTACCTACGAGCAGTACTTC	CASSRPLLSGVTYEQYF
-	-	TRBV6-5	TRBJ1-6	TGTGCCAGCAGTTTCATCATCAGGAGGAATTCACCCCTCCACTTT	CASSFIIRRNSPLHF
-	-	TRBV27	TRBJ1-1	TGTGCCAGCAGTTCCCTAGGCCTCAGGGGCGCCACTGAAGCTTTCTTT	CASSSLGLRGATEAFF
-	few	TRBV29-1	TRBJ1-2	TGCAGCGTTGAAGGTGACGAGGATGGCTACACCTTC	CSVEGDEDGYTF
-	-	TRBV11-2	TRBJ2-7	TGTGCCAGCAGCTTTCGTCAAGGGGCCATCGAGCAGTACTTC	CASSFRQGAIEQYF
-	-	TRBV29-1	TRBJ1-3	TGCAGCGTTGGAGAGGGGGCTGGAAACACCATATATTTT	CSVGEGAGNTIYF
-	few	TRBV7-9	TRBJ2-5	TGTGCCAGCAGCCTCCTGGGGGAATTGGGAGAGACCCAGTACTTC	CASSLLGELGETQYF
-	-	TRBV20-1	TRBJ2-5	TGCAGTGCTAGAGCTTTCGGGAGACGTGGTGGCTCGAGCCAAGAGACCCAGTACTTC	CSARAFGRRGGSSQETQYF
-	-	TRBV29-1	TRBJ2-4	TGCAGCGCCGGGCTTACGGGATGGGGAAACATTCAGTACTTC	CSAGLTGWGNIQYF
-	-	TRBV29-1	TRBJ1-1	TGCAGCGTTGTCCCTTTGTTAATGAACACTGAAGCTTTCTTT	CSVVPLLMNTEAFF
-	-	TRBV10-3	TRBJ2-5	TGTGCCATCAGTGATATACAGGAGGTCGACGAGACCCAGTACTTC	CAISDIQEVDETQYF
TRBD1	-	TRBV15	TRBJ1-4	TGTGCCACCAGCCCGACCGACAGGGAGAATGAAAAACTGTTTTTT	CATSPTDRENEKLFF
-	few	TRBV7-2	TRBJ2-1	TGTGCCAGCAGCTTGGGAGAGACCCAGTTCTTC	CASSLGETQFF
-	-	TRBV15	TRBJ1-4	TGTGCCACCAGCAGTAGGACAGTGGAGAATGAAAAACTGTTTTTT	CATSSRTVENEKLFF
-	few	TRBV25-1	TRBJ1-2	TGTGCCAGCAGTGCAGGACAGAGTCACGACTATGGCTACACCTTC	CASSAGQSHDYGYTF
TRBD1	-	TRBV4-1	TRBJ2-5	TGCGCCAGCAGCCCTACAGGGGGCGCGGTGGGGACCCAGTACTTC	CASSPTGGAVGTQYF
TRBD1	-	TRBV6-5	TRBJ2-2	TGTGCCAGCAGTTATCCCACAGGGGGCCTTTACACCGGGGAGCTGTTTTTT	CASSYPTGGLYTGELFF
-	-	TRBV6-1	TRBJ2-5	TGTGCCAGCAGTATCGACTATAACTATTCCTACGAGCAGTCCTTC	CASSIDYNYSYEQSF
-	few	TRBV9	TRBJ2-1	TGTGCCAGCAGCGTAGAGGCAGATCTCCTCTACAATGAGCAGTTCTTC	CASSVEADLLYNEQFF
TRBD1	-	TRBV7-8	TRBJ2-3	TGTGCCAGCAGCTTTCACAGGGGGAACACAGATACGCAGTATTTT	CASSFHRGNTDTQYF
-	few	TRBV7-9	TRBJ2-7	TGTGCCAGCGTCGGAGGTAGTCGGACCTACGAGCAGTACTTC	CASVGGSRTYEQYF
-	-	TRBV29-1	TRBJ2-7	TGCAGCGTTGAAGCTTCCGGGGGAAGCGACTCGGGGTGGAGGGGATCCTACGAGCAGTACTTC	CSVEASGGSDSGWRGSYEQYF